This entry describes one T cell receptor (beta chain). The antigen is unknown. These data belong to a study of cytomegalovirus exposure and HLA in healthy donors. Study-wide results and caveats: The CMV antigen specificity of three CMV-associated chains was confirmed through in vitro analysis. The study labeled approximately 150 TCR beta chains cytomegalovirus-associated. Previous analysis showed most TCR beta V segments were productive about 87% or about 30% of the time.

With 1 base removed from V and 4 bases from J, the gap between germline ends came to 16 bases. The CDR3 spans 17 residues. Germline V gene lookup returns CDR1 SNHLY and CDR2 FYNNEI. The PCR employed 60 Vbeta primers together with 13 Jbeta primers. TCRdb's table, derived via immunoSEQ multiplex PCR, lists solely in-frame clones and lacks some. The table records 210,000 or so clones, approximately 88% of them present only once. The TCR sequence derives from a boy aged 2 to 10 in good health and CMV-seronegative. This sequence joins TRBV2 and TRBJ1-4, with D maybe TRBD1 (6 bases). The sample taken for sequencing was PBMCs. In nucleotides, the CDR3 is TGTGCCAGCAGTGAAGATCTGGGGGCGCAGGATAATGAAAAACTGTTTTTT. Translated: CASSEDLGAQDNEKLFF.